This T cell receptor beta chain was captured by sequencing in a study of shared clonotypes between healthy human individuals. Whole-study results and caveats: Non-shared clonotypes displayed generation probabilities falling below those of clonotypes present in all four donors. Rarefaction gave evidence that sorted-subset sequencing remained incomplete despite large depth.

V lost 5 bases, J lost 6 bases, and 9 bases stayed unmatched. CDR1 is SGHRS and CDR2 is YFSETQ in the germline V gene. This CDR3 region has 15 residues. Points on this clone: Its specificity is unknown.

Assay used: immunoSEQ multiplex PCR; TCRdb lists only in-frame clones, some missing. Of hundreds of thousands of clones listed, around 73% were seen once; the top ten hold roughly 2%. This chain connects TRBV5-1 to TRBJ1-4; 8 nucleotides match TRBD1. Specimen: memory CD4+ T cells sorted from blood. Subset given: CD45RA-negative fraction. The receptor was derived from a woman aged 25 to 39 in good health. The CDR3 region has the DNA TGCGCCAGCAGTTTCACAGGGGGACCCTATGAAAAACTGTTTTTT. It translates to CASSFTGGPYEKLFF. Using reference TRBV5-1 and TRBJ1-4 for the parts outside the CDR3, the full variable domain is KAGVTQTPRYLIKTRGQQVTLSCSPISGHRSVSWYQQTPGQGLQFLFEYFSETQRNKGNFPGRFSGRQFSNSRSEMNVSTLELGDSALYLCASSFTGGPYEKLFFGSGTQLSVL.